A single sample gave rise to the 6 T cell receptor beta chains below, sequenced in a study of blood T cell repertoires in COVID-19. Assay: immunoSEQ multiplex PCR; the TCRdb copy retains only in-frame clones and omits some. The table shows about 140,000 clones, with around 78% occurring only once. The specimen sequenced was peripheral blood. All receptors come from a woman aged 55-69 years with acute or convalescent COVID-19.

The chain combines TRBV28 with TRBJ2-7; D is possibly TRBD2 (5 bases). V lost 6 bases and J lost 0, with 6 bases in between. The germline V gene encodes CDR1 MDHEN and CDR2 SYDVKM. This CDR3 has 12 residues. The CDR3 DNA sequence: TGTGCCAGCAGAACTAGCTCCTACGAGCAGTACTTC. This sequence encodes CASRTSSYEQYF.

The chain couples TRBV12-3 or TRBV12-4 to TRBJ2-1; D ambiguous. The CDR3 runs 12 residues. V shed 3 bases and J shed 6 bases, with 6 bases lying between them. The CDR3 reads CASSFFGNEQFF. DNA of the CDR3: TGTGCCAGCAGTTTCTTCGGCAATGAGCAGTTCTTC.

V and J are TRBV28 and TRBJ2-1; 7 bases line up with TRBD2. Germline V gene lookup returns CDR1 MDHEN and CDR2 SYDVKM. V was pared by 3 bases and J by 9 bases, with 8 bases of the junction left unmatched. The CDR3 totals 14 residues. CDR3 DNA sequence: TGTGCCAGCAGTTTCAACAGCTTAGCGGGTGAGCAGTTCTTC. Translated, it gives CASSFNSLAGEQFF.

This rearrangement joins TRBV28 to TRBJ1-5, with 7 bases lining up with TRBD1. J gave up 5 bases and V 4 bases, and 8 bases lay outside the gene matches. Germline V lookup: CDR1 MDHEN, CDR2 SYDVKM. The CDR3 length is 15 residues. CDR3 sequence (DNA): TGTGCCAGCAGTTCCCCTAGAGGGGGCCATCAGCCCCAGCATTTT. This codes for CASSSPRGGHQPQHF.

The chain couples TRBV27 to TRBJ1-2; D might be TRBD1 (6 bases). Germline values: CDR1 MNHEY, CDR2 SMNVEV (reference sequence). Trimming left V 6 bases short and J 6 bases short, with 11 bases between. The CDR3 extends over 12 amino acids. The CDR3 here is CASRYGQNGYTF. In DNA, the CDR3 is TGTGCCAGCAGATACGGACAGAATGGCTACACCTTC.

CDR3 region: CASMRADTQYF. The CDR3 nucleotides are TGTGCCAGCATGAGGGCAGATACGCAGTATTTT. This chain links TRBV6-6 with TRBJ2-3, with D possibly TRBD2 on 5 matching bases. Trimming stripped 7 bases from V and 4 bases from J, with 6 bases between. Germline V gene data show CDR1 as MNHNY and CDR2 as SVGAGI (reference sequence). The CDR3 consists of 11 residues.